A selection of T cell receptor beta chains follows, all from one sample in a study of blood T cell repertoires in COVID-19. Here immunoSEQ multiplex PCR was the method, and the copy in TCRdb shows in-frame clones only, minus some. The top ten hold more than 0.55% of the sample, which has more than 400,000 clones, about nine tenths seen once. Sequencing used PBMCs or T cells enriched from blood (not recorded which). These receptors all stem from a man between 18 and 35 years old who had recovered from COVID-19. Each CDR3 is given with its conserved first and last residue. D genes are given only for firm matches. Clone size is shown for a subset of rows, as once, few, many or a class of expanded clone.

-,TRBV5-1,-,TRBJ2-1,CASGGGGLSSYNEQFF,TGCGCCAGCGGCGGAGGAGGACTGAGCTCCTACAATGAGCAGTTCTTC
-,TRBV12-3/TRBV12-4,-,TRBJ1-1,CASTRGTEAFF,TGTGCCAGCACTCGAGGGACTGAAGCTTTCTTT
-,TRBV7-9,TRBD1,TRBJ1-4,CASSLDREGEKLFF,TGTGCCAGCAGCTTGGACAGGGAGGGGGAAAAACTGTTTTTT
-,TRBV24-1,TRBD1,TRBJ2-5,CATSEPGTVLQETQYF,TGTGCCACCAGTGAGCCGGGGACAGTCCTTCAAGAGACCCAGTACTTC
-,TRBV19,TRBD1,TRBJ1-5,CASSPRDRGQPQHF,TGTGCCAGTAGTCCACGGGACAGGGGTCAGCCCCAGCATTTT
-,TRBV27,TRBD2,TRBJ2-3,CASGTRGSGRITDTQYF,TGTGCCAGCGGAACCCGAGGGAGCGGGAGGATCACAGATACGCAGTATTTT
-,TRBV19,-,TRBJ1-2,CASQGARANYGYTF,TGTGCCAGTCAAGGGGCAAGAGCTAACTATGGCTACACCTTC
-,TRBV5-4,TRBD1,TRBJ1-3,CASSLERTGVSRNTIYF,TGTGCCAGCAGCTTGGAGAGGACAGGGGTTTCTCGAAACACCATATATTTT
-,TRBV21-1,-,TRBJ2-3,CASSIRLAGGTDTQYF,TGTGCCAGCAGCATCCGACTAGCGGGGGGCACAGATACGCAGTATTTT
-,TRBV6-5,-,TRBJ2-7,CASGRSLYEQYF,TGTGCCAGTGGGCGCTCCCTTTACGAGCAGTACTTC
-,TRBV6-1,-,TRBJ2-7,CASSEFRAGGYEQYF,TGTGCCAGCAGTGAATTTCGAGCGGGCGGTTACGAGCAGTACTTC
-,TRBV3-1/TRBV3-2,-,TRBJ1-2,CASSQDTGWNYGYTF,TGTGCCAGCAGCCAAGATACAGGGTGGAACTATGGCTACACCTTC
-,TRBV27,TRBD1,TRBJ1-5,CASRRFGGQGGQPQHF,TGTGCCAGCAGAAGGTTTGGAGGACAGGGTGGTCAGCCCCAGCATTTT
-,TRBV6-5,-,TRBJ1-5,CASIENSSRQPQHF,TGTGCCAGCATCGAAAACAGTTCTCGTCAGCCCCAGCATTTT
-,TRBV27,-,TRBJ2-5,CASSLSPLVDQYF,TGTGCCAGCAGTTTATCCCCGCTGGTAGACCAGTACTTC
once,TRBV3-1/TRBV3-2,TRBD1,TRBJ1-1,CASSQLGQGVTEAFF,TGTGCCAGCAGCCAGCTAGGACAGGGGGTTACTGAAGCTTTCTTT
-,TRBV3-1/TRBV3-2,-,TRBJ2-7,CASSPWDGGEQYF,TGTGCCAGCAGCCCCTGGGACGGGGGCGAGCAGTACTTC
once,TRBV28,-,TRBJ1-5,CASSPLAGVNQPQHF,TGTGCCAGCAGTCCCCTTGCGGGTGTCAATCAGCCCCAGCATTTT
-,TRBV15,TRBD1,TRBJ1-2,CATREGGFGYGYTF,TGTGCCACTAGGGAAGGGGGCTTTGGCTATGGCTACACCTTC
-,TRBV28,TRBD2,TRBJ2-2,CASRTSGLTANTGELFF,TGTGCCAGCAGGACTAGCGGGCTAACTGCGAACACCGGGGAGCTGTTTTTT
-,TRBV4-1,-,TRBJ2-7,CASSPFLRGPRPSEQYF,TGCGCCAGCAGCCCCTTCCTAAGAGGCCCCCGACCTAGCGAGCAGTACTTC
-,TRBV2,-,TRBJ1-1,CASITTDGSEAFF,TGTGCCAGCATTACAACAGATGGCTCTGAAGCTTTCTTT
-,TRBV7-9,-,TRBJ1-1,CASTSSADTEAFF,TGTGCCAGCACATCCTCAGCGGACACTGAAGCTTTCTTT
-,TRBV5-4,-,TRBJ2-2,CASSSGSPNTGELFF,TGTGCCAGCAGCTCCGGTTCTCCGAACACCGGGGAGCTGTTTTTT
few,TRBV11-2,-,TRBJ2-7,CASSLGRDSYEQYF,TGTGCCAGCAGCTTAGGGAGGGACTCCTACGAGCAGTACTTC
-,TRBV6-5,-,TRBJ1-4,CASNPPTGFREKLFF,TGTGCCAGCAACCCTCCAACAGGGTTCCGGGAAAAACTGTTTTTT
-,TRBV11-2,-,TRBJ2-7,CASSLESSVTYEQYF,TGTGCCAGCAGCTTAGAATCGTCCGTAACCTACGAGCAGTACTTC
-,TRBV5-8,-,TRBJ2-7,CASSLAGRSYEQYF,TGTGCCAGCAGCTTGGCCGGGAGAAGCTACGAGCAGTACTTC
-,TRBV11-3,TRBD2,TRBJ2-1,CASSSRGLAGGRYNEQFF,TGTGCCAGCAGCTCTCGCGGACTAGCGGGGGGCCGCTACAATGAGCAGTTCTTC
-,TRBV5-8,-,TRBJ2-3,CASKEGGTDTQYF,TGTGCCAGCAAAGAAGGGGGCACAGATACGCAGTATTTT
-,TRBV13,TRBD2,TRBJ2-3,CASSLGRTSGLSQYF,TGTGCCAGCAGCTTAGGCCGGACTAGTGGGCTTTCACAGTATTTT